The source of this TCR beta chain is a study of blood T cell repertoires in COVID-19. The germline V gene encodes CDR1 LNHDA and CDR2 SQIVND (reference sequence). The CDR3 consists of 14 residues. After removal of 11 bases from V and 10 bases from J, the junction contained 13 bases not matched to a gene. Original analysis: Estimation of nucleated cell counts was performed using reference gene primer amplification. The table came from immunoSEQ multiplex PCR; TCRdb's copy has only in-frame clones and leaves some out. V and J calls and clone size are given by that table; D and trimming were obtained from the DNA. Found here are roughly 250,000 clones, about 93% of them singletons; the top ten hold around 2%. This clone has just a few counts. Cohorts were determined from participant-reported clinical history.

V is TRBV19 and J is TRBJ1-6; TRBD1 agrees at 8 bases. The sample taken for sequencing was PBMCs or T cells enriched from blood (not recorded which). The source is a woman aged 18-29 years who had recovered from COVID-19. For the CDR3, the DNA is TGTGCCTCCCAAAGGGGGACAGGTGCCTCACCCCTCCACTTT. This encodes CASQRGTGASPLHF.